A selection of T cell receptor beta chains follows, all from one sample in a study of T cell clonotyping in hematopoietic cell transplantation. Produced via immunoSEQ multiplex PCR; TCRdb's table is partial and in-frame only. Here the sample spans more than 11,000 clones, around 97% being singletons. The sample here was peripheral blood mononuclear cells, taken 30 days after allogeneic stem cell transplant. These receptors originate from a female patient in her fifties who had an allogeneic stem cell transplant from an unrelated donor, so T cells may come from the graft donor. Some clones in this sample may be carry-over from other donors' samples. The CDR3 runs from the conserved cysteine through the conserved F or W. D genes are given only for firm matches. Size tells how often a clone was seen (once, few, many) or the class of an expanded clone, and some rows leave it out.

>TRBV7-6|TRBJ2-2|-|-
CASSLIWGTGELFF
TGTGCCAGCAGCTTAATTTGGGGTACCGGGGAGCTGTTTTTT
>TRBV19|TRBJ1-4|TRBD1|-
CASSRQGMANEKLFF
TGTGCCAGTAGTAGACAGGGGATGGCTAATGAAAAACTGTTTTTT
>TRBV29-1|TRBJ1-2|TRBD1|once
CSVGGTGTYGYTF
TGCAGCGTTGGGGGGACAGGGACATATGGCTACACCTTC
>TRBV6-5|TRBJ2-7|-|-
CASSPLGYEQYF
TGTGCCAGCAGTCCCCTTGGCTACGAGCAGTACTTC
>TRBV5-8|TRBJ2-6|-|-
CASSLGFSGANVLTF
TGTGCCAGCAGCCTGGGGTTCTCTGGGGCCAACGTCCTGACTTTC
>TRBV5-1|TRBJ1-2|-|-
CASGRNPYGYTF
TGCGCCAGCGGCCGGAACCCCTATGGCTACACCTTC
>TRBV19|TRBJ1-1|-|-
CASSINRGTEAFF
TGTGCCAGTAGTATAAACCGAGGGACTGAAGCTTTCTTT
>TRBV9|TRBJ2-3|-|-
CASSPRQGQHTDTQYF
TGTGCCAGCAGCCCCCGGCAGGGGCAACACACAGATACGCAGTATTTT
>TRBV7-9|TRBJ1-2|TRBD1|-
CASSLFGQANYGYTF
TGTGCCAGCAGCTTATTTGGACAGGCTAACTATGGCTACACCTTC
>TRBV7-8|TRBJ2-6|TRBD1|-
CASSLSPGGSGANVLTF
TGTGCCAGCAGCTTAAGTCCAGGGGGCTCCGGGGCCAACGTCCTGACTTTC
>TRBV29-1|TRBJ2-7|TRBD2|-
CSVSRTSGGYEQYF
TGCAGCGTCAGCCGGACTAGCGGGGGCTACGAGCAGTACTTC
>TRBV30|TRBJ1-6|-|-
CAWRLNSNGYNSPLHF
TGTGCCTGGAGACTAAACTCGAACGGGTATAATTCACCCCTCCACTTT
>TRBV5-4|TRBJ2-6|-|once
CASSLFGANVLTF
TGTGCCAGCAGCTTATTTGGGGCCAACGTCCTGACTTTC
>TRBV30|TRBJ1-2|TRBD1|-
CAWRRGQGNGYTF
TGTGCCTGGAGGAGGGGACAGGGGAACGGCTACACCTTC
>TRBV5-1|TRBJ1-1|-|-
CASSAGTNTEAFF
TGCGCCAGCAGCGCCGGGACAAACACTGAAGCTTTCTTT
>TRBV19|TRBJ2-7|-|-
CASSIVLGPPAEQYF
TGTGCCAGTAGTATTGTGCTGGGGCCGCCGGCCGAGCAGTACTTC
>TRBV4-2|TRBJ1-2|TRBD1|-
CASEDRTSYGYTF
TGTGCCAGTGAGGACAGGACCAGCTATGGCTACACCTTC
>TRBV6-5|TRBJ1-2|-|-
CASSYGTADLYGYTF
TGTGCCAGCAGTTACGGCACCGCAGATCTGTATGGCTACACCTTC
>TRBV10-2|TRBJ2-5|-|once
CASSRSLETQYF
TGCGCCAGCAGTCGGAGCCTAGAGACCCAGTACTTC
>TRBV27|TRBJ1-2|-|-
CASTQRDSYGYTF
TGTGCCAGCACCCAACGCGACAGCTATGGCTACACCTTC
>TRBV19|TRBJ1-4|-|-
CASDGGRTGNEKLFF
TGTGCCAGTGACGGCGGGAGAACGGGTAATGAAAAACTGTTTTTT
>TRBV7-3|TRBJ2-5|-|-
CASSSGTQYF
TGTGCCAGCAGCTCGGGGACCCAGTACTTC
>TRBV5-6|TRBJ1-2|-|-
CASSLEDRMRYGYTF
TGTGCCAGCAGCTTGGAGGACCGGATGAGGTATGGCTACACCTTC
>TRBV6-1|TRBJ1-2|-|-
CASSWTDYGYTF
TGTGCCAGCAGTTGGACAGACTATGGCTACACCTTC
>TRBV11-2|TRBJ2-5|-|-
CASSLSVQETQYF
TGTGCCAGCAGCTTATCGGTTCAAGAGACCCAGTACTTC
>TRBV5-1|TRBJ2-7|-|-
CASSAASRGSHYYEQYF
TGCGCCAGCAGCGCCGCTTCTCGGGGTTCCCACTACTACGAGCAGTACTTC
>TRBV2|TRBJ2-5|TRBD1|-
CASNPRDSYQETQYF
TGTGCCAGCAATCCTCGGGACAGTTACCAAGAGACCCAGTACTTC
>TRBV19|TRBJ1-6|TRBD1|-
CASSGRDRGNSPLHF
TGTGCCAGTAGCGGCCGGGACAGGGGAAATTCACCCCTCCACTTT
>TRBV25-1|TRBJ1-1|-|once
CASSDYGAEAFF
TGTGCCAGCAGTGACTATGGGGCTGAAGCTTTCTTT
>TRBV30|TRBJ2-1|-|-
CASDQGWARNEQFF
TGTGCCTCGGACCAGGGTTGGGCTCGGAATGAGCAGTTCTTC